These T cell receptor beta chains were read from a single sample in a study of cytomegalovirus exposure and HLA in healthy donors. This table comes from immunoSEQ multiplex PCR, and its TCRdb copy is limited to in-frame clones, with some not included. This sample carries 80,000 to 100,000 clones, 79% of them seen once, and the ten largest clones take around 3%. Sequenced sample: PBMCs. All receptors come from a male donor in good health and CMV-seropositive. Each CDR3 is given with its conserved first and last residue. For some rows the clone size is stated as once, few or many, or as a class when expanded; others skip it.

clone_size v_call cdr3_aa
. TRBV7-2 CASSSKTGSYNSPLHF
. TRBV5-6 CASSAAMNTEAFF
. TRBV5-6 CASSRHGTDSYSNQPQHF
. TRBV11-2 CASSQDLLNTEAFF
. TRBV5-1 CASSQTSGPYEQYF
. TRBV13 CASSLRRTEAFF
. TRBV30 CAWSQGSGSGNTIYF
. TRBV13 CASSSGGASYNEQFF
. TRBV4-1 CASSQDKSVSGNTIYF
. TRBV10-2 CASSPQRGQGPTNYGYTF
once TRBV18 CASSTDGVSTEAFF
few TRBV7-3 CASSSGTSTLNTEAFF
. TRBV21-1 CASSKDGEIQETQYF
. TRBV30 CAWSLTGREQYF
. TRBV4-1 CASSPSRDRKDYGYTF
. TRBV5-1 CASSSRGQGARGTEAFF
. TRBV5-1 CASSLGDYSYEQYF
. TRBV30 CAWDRGPGQPQHF
. TRBV7-9 CASSPGQRNEKLFF
few TRBV11-2 CASSLGTAGYTF
. TRBV5-1 CASSLESNNEKLFF
. TRBV7-6 CASSFGRAGANVLTF
. TRBV6-5 CASRGGGAPTDTQYF
. TRBV6-1 CASSDYPQGYGYTF
. TRBV7-9 CASQGRIMGGYTF
. TRBV30 CAWSPGRGNQPQHF